The clone carrying this TCR beta chain was found many times. This specimen comes from a study of spatial heterogeneity in lung cancer. Time point in this sample: sample taken at primary tumor resection. Unsorted whole RNA samples from tumor, nontumor lung or frozen PBMC were sequenced. TCRdb reanalysed the 5' RACE reads using MiXCR and keeps one entry per CDR3 protein. Among 45,000 or so distinct CDR3 sequences listed, around 11% were seen once. The V gene's germline CDR1 is SGHRS and CDR2 YFSETQ. The CDR3 consists of 16 residues. V lost 3 bases and J lost 4, with 19 bases in between. The source was PBMCs, collected at surgery. This sequence joins TRBV5-1 and TRBJ1-1; D may be TRBD1 (5 bases). This clonotype was obtained from a female donor with early-stage non-small cell lung cancer. In nucleotides, the CDR3 is TGCGCCAGCAGCTCGCAGTCCAGGGTCGGGGGCACTGAAGCTTTCTTT. As protein: CASSSQSRVGGTEAFF.